The source of this T cell receptor (beta chain) is a study of T cell responses to AZD1222 COVID-19 vaccine. The CDR3 is made up of 13 amino acids. The germline V and J ends were trimmed by 6 bases and 0 bases, with 6 bases remaining between them. Germline CDR1 MNHEY, CDR2 SVGEGT. The assay was immunoSEQ multiplex PCR, and TCRdb's table has in-frame clones only and misses some. The profile covers about 180,000 clones, with about 89% appearing a single time and approximately 1.8% taken by the ten largest. This clone occurred a few times. The source is an adult in good health. Sample: peripheral blood, taken on day 0 of AZD1222 vaccination. The chain recombines TRBV6-2 or TRBV6-3 with TRBJ1-3; D gene uncertain. The CDR3 sequence: CASSLSSGNTIYF. The CDR3 nucleotides are TGTGCCAGCAGCTTGAGCTCTGGAAACACCATATATTTT.